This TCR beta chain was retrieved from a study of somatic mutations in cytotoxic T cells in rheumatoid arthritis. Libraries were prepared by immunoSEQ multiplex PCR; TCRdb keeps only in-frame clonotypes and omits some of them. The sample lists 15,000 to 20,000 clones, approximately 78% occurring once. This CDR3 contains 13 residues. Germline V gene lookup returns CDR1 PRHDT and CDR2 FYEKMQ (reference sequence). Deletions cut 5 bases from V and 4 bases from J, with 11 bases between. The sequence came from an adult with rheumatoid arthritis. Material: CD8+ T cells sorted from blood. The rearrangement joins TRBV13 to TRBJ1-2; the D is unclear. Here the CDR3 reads CASSPSGVYGYTF. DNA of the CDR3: TGTGCCAGCAGCCCTTCGGGCGTCTATGGCTACACCTTC.